The present T cell receptor (beta chain) was sequenced within a study of cytotoxic CD8 clonotypes in ibrutinib-treated CLL. Findings and caveats of the study: Clonality went up at ibrutinib response and then declined back toward baseline at progression. Baseline clonality, above age-matched healthy donor levels, tracked circulating CD8+ T-cell counts.

Trimming pared 5 bases from V and 5 bases from J, leaving 18 bases between. In germline, CDR1 is SGHAT, CDR2 FQNNGV. The CDR3 has 15 residues. Profiling relied on immunoSEQ multiplex PCR, and the TCRdb table lists in-frame clones only, not all of them. This sample carries approximately 280,000 clones, 60% to 80% of them seen once, and the ten largest clones take about 5.7%. About this clone itself: The target antigen is unknown.

The clonotype comes from a human donor with chronic lymphocytic leukemia. The sample here was PBMCs, taken at disease progression, from a patient treated with ibrutinib. The rearrangement links TRBV11-2 to TRBJ2-5; no clear D. CDR3 region: CASSPHVARLETQYF. DNA for the CDR3: TGTGCCAGCAGCCCCCACGTGGCTAGGCTGGAGACCCAGTACTTC. Using reference TRBV11-2 and TRBJ2-5 for the parts outside the CDR3, the full variable domain is EAGVAQSPRYKIIEKRQSVAFWCNPISGHATLYWYQQILGQGPKLLIQFQNNGVVDDSQLPKDRFSAERLKGVDSTLKIQPAKLEDSAVYLCASSPHVARLETQYFGPGTRLLVL.